The rows below give T cell receptor beta chains drawn from one sample of a study of blood T cell repertoires in COVID-19. Generated by immunoSEQ multiplex PCR, the TCRdb table keeps only in-frame clones and is missing some. The sample carries approximately 200,000 clones, around 85% recorded once. Material for sequencing was peripheral blood. The receptors derive from a human donor in a cohort sampled during active COVID-19. The CDR3 runs from the conserved cysteine through the conserved F or W. Each record gives: V gene, clone size, J gene, D gene, CDR3 protein, CDR3 DNA. D genes are given only for firm matches. Not every row has a clone size; where given, it reads once, few, many or a size class.

>TRBV24-1|NA|TRBJ2-7|NA
CATSDPRTRTYEQYF
TGTGCCACCAGTGATCCCCGGACACGGACCTACGAGCAGTACTTC
>TRBV6-5|few|TRBJ1-2|TRBD1
CASSYSTGPGGYTF
TGTGCCAGCAGTTACTCGACAGGGCCTGGAGGCTACACCTTC
>TRBV28|few|TRBJ1-4|NA
CASEGGDTVNEKLFF
TGTGCCAGCGAAGGGGGAGACACCGTAAATGAAAAACTGTTTTTT
>TRBV2|NA|TRBJ2-7|NA
CASRGREGYEQYF
TGTGCCAGCAGGGGCCGTGAGGGCTACGAGCAGTACTTC
>TRBV9|NA|TRBJ2-3|NA
CASTRESGESTDTQYF
TGTGCCAGCACCCGGGAGTCGGGAGAGAGCACAGATACGCAGTATTTT
>TRBV27|NA|TRBJ2-7|NA
CATAGAGLLYEQYF
TGTGCCACCGCAGGGGCAGGGCTGCTTTACGAGCAGTACTTC
>TRBV7-3|NA|TRBJ1-1|TRBD1
CASSMTGEVTEAFF
TGTGCCAGCAGCATGACAGGGGAAGTCACTGAAGCTTTCTTT
>TRBV4-3|NA|TRBJ2-7|NA
CASSQDKAVSYEQYF
TGCGCCAGCAGCCAAGATAAAGCGGTCTCCTACGAGCAGTACTTC
>TRBV6-4|few|TRBJ2-7|TRBD2
CASSPRAGGSEQYF
TGTGCCAGCAGTCCCCGGGCGGGGGGGTCCGAGCAGTACTTC
>TRBV18|NA|TRBJ2-5|NA
CASSQGTHQETQYF
TGTGCCAGCTCACAGGGGACACACCAAGAGACCCAGTACTTC
>TRBV27|NA|TRBJ2-3|TRBD2
CASTEAGGTDTQYF
TGTGCCAGCACTGAGGCGGGAGGAACAGATACGCAGTATTTT
>TRBV9|once|TRBJ2-7|TRBD2
CASSAGLAGYEQYF
TGTGCCAGCAGCGCGGGACTAGCGGGGTACGAGCAGTACTTC
>TRBV11-2|NA|TRBJ2-5|NA
CASSRGQWETQYF
TGTGCCAGCAGCCGAGGTCAGTGGGAGACCCAGTACTTC